The rows below give T cell receptor beta chains drawn from one sample of a study of blood T cell repertoires in COVID-19. Produced via immunoSEQ multiplex PCR; TCRdb's table is partial and in-frame only. This sample has roughly 130,000 clones, with 80% found just once. Sequences were obtained from peripheral blood. All receptors derive from a man in his 70s with acute or convalescent COVID-19. CDR3s include the opening cysteine and the closing phenylalanine or tryptophan. D genes are given only for firm matches. A row's size may be missing; if present it is once, few, many or a size class.

clone_size: NA
v_call: TRBV2
j_call: TRBJ2-7
cdr3_length: 16
d_call: NA
cdr3_nt: TGTGCCAGCACCCCGGGGGCGGGGGCCAGCTCCTACGAGCAGTACTTC
cdr3_aa: CASTPGAGASSYEQYF

clone_size: NA
v_call: TRBV23-1
j_call: TRBJ2-1
cdr3_length: 18
d_call: TRBD2
cdr3_nt: TGCGCCAGCAGTCACCGACGGACTAGCGGGGGGAAGATGGGTGAGCAGTTCTTC
cdr3_aa: CASSHRRTSGGKMGEQFF

clone_size: NA
v_call: TRBV11-2
j_call: TRBJ1-1
cdr3_length: 13
d_call: TRBD1
cdr3_nt: TGTGCCAGCAGCTCTGACAGGGGGAATGAAGCTTTCTTT
cdr3_aa: CASSSDRGNEAFF

clone_size: few
v_call: TRBV4-1
j_call: TRBJ1-2
cdr3_length: 18
d_call: TRBD1
cdr3_nt: TGCGCCAGCAGCCAAGATGGGACTAGGGCAGGGGGGTTCTATGGCTACACCTTC
cdr3_aa: CASSQDGTRAGGFYGYTF

clone_size: many
v_call: TRBV4-2
j_call: TRBJ2-1
cdr3_length: 15
d_call: NA
cdr3_nt: TGTGCCAGCAGCCAAGATAGTACAGGGATGGATGAGCAGTTCTTC
cdr3_aa: CASSQDSTGMDEQFF

clone_size: NA
v_call: TRBV3-1/TRBV3-2
j_call: TRBJ1-2
cdr3_length: 15
d_call: NA
cdr3_nt: TGTGCCAGCAGCCTCACCGGGAGGGTCGCCTATGGCTACACCTTC
cdr3_aa: CASSLTGRVAYGYTF

clone_size: NA
v_call: TRBV18
j_call: TRBJ1-1
cdr3_length: 15
d_call: NA
cdr3_nt: TGTGCCAGCTCACTACGAGGACAGATGAACACTGAAGCTTTCTTT
cdr3_aa: CASSLRGQMNTEAFF

clone_size: NA
v_call: TRBV15
j_call: TRBJ1-3
cdr3_length: 17
d_call: NA
cdr3_nt: TGTGCCACCAGCAGAGATAATTTCAGGGACTCTGGAAACACCATATATTTT
cdr3_aa: CATSRDNFRDSGNTIYF

clone_size: NA
v_call: TRBV28
j_call: TRBJ1-5
cdr3_length: 16
d_call: NA
cdr3_nt: TGTGCCAGCAGTTTACGGGCAGGGTATAGCAATCAGCCCCAGCATTTT
cdr3_aa: CASSLRAGYSNQPQHF

clone_size: NA
v_call: TRBV6-5
j_call: TRBJ2-2
cdr3_length: 15
d_call: NA
cdr3_nt: TGTGCCAGCACCCTGACCCGGAGCGGCACCGGGGAGCTGTTTTTT
cdr3_aa: CASTLTRSGTGELFF

clone_size: NA
v_call: TRBV19
j_call: TRBJ2-1
cdr3_length: 18
d_call: TRBD2
cdr3_nt: TGTGCCAGTAGTCCTGGGGCTAGCGGGGGGAGATACTACAATGAGCAGTTCTTC
cdr3_aa: CASSPGASGGRYYNEQFF

clone_size: few
v_call: TRBV5-1
j_call: TRBJ2-2
cdr3_length: 13
d_call: NA
cdr3_nt: TGCGCCAGCAGCCTCGAGAACGGCGGGGAGCTGTTTTTT
cdr3_aa: CASSLENGGELFF

clone_size: once
v_call: TRBV12-3/TRBV12-4
j_call: TRBJ1-2
cdr3_length: 13
d_call: TRBD1
cdr3_nt: TGTGCCAGCAGTTTCGGGACAGGGTTTGGCTACACCTTC
cdr3_aa: CASSFGTGFGYTF

clone_size: NA
v_call: TRBV25-1
j_call: TRBJ2-5
cdr3_length: 17
d_call: TRBD2
cdr3_nt: TGTGCCAGCAGTGATTACCCCCGGACTAGCGGCTGGGAGACCCAGTACTTC
cdr3_aa: CASSDYPRTSGWETQYF

clone_size: NA
v_call: TRBV2
j_call: TRBJ1-3
cdr3_length: 13
d_call: NA
cdr3_nt: TGTGCCAGCCGGCGGGCCTCTGGAAACACCATATATTTT
cdr3_aa: CASRRASGNTIYF

clone_size: NA
v_call: TRBV5-1
j_call: TRBJ1-6
cdr3_length: 15
d_call: NA
cdr3_nt: TGCGCCAGCAGCTTGGATCCCCGCGGAAATTCACCCCTCCACTTT
cdr3_aa: CASSLDPRGNSPLHF

clone_size: NA
v_call: TRBV30
j_call: TRBJ2-3
cdr3_length: 13
d_call: NA
cdr3_nt: TGTGCCTGGGGGCGGGGTAGCACAGATACGCAGTATTTT
cdr3_aa: CAWGRGSTDTQYF

clone_size: NA
v_call: TRBV6-5
j_call: TRBJ2-1
cdr3_length: 15
d_call: TRBD1
cdr3_nt: TGTGCCAGCAGGAAGGACAGGGCCACCTACAATGAGCAGTTCTTC
cdr3_aa: CASRKDRATYNEQFF

clone_size: NA
v_call: TRBV6-1
j_call: TRBJ2-7
cdr3_length: 12
d_call: NA
cdr3_nt: TGTGCCAGCAGTGAAACGGTGAACGAGCAGTACTTC
cdr3_aa: CASSETVNEQYF

clone_size: few
v_call: TRBV4-2
j_call: TRBJ2-1
cdr3_length: 16
d_call: NA
cdr3_nt: TGTGCCAGCAGCCAAGAGGGATTCGGGAGAGTCAATGAGCAGTTCTTC
cdr3_aa: CASSQEGFGRVNEQFF

clone_size: NA
v_call: TRBV3-1/TRBV3-2
j_call: TRBJ2-2
cdr3_length: 15
d_call: NA
cdr3_nt: TGTGCCAGCAGTTTGGCCGGGGGAGGTACCGGGGAGCTGTTTTTT
cdr3_aa: CASSLAGGGTGELFF

clone_size: few
v_call: TRBV19
j_call: TRBJ1-5
cdr3_length: 13
d_call: TRBD1
cdr3_nt: TGTGCCAGTCGAGACAGGGAATATCAGCCCCAGCATTTT
cdr3_aa: CASRDREYQPQHF

clone_size: NA
v_call: TRBV6-1
j_call: TRBJ2-1
cdr3_length: 13
d_call: TRBD2
cdr3_nt: TGTGCCAGCAAACCCGGGGGGTACAATGAGCAGTTCTTC
cdr3_aa: CASKPGGYNEQFF

clone_size: NA
v_call: TRBV5-1
j_call: TRBJ1-4
cdr3_length: 14
d_call: TRBD1
cdr3_nt: TGCGCCAGCAGCTTGGGCAGGGGGCTCGAAAAACTGTTTTTT
cdr3_aa: CASSLGRGLEKLFF